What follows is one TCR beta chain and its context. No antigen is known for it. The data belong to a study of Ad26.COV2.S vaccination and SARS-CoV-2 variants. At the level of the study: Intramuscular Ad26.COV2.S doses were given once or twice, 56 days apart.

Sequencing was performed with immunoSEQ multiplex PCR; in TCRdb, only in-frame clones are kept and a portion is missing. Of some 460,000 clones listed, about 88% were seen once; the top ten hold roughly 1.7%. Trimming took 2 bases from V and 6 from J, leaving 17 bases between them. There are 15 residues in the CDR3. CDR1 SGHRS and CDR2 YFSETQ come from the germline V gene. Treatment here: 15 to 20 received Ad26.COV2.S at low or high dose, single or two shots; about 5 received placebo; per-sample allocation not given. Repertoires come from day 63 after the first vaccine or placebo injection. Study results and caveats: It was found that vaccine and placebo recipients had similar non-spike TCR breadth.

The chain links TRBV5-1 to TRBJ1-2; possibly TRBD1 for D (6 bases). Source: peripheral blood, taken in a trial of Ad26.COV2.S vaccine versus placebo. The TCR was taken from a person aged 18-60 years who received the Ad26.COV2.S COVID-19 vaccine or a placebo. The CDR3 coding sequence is TGCGCCAGCAGCTTATCCCCAGGGGAGTGGGATGGCTACACCTTC. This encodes CASSLSPGEWDGYTF.